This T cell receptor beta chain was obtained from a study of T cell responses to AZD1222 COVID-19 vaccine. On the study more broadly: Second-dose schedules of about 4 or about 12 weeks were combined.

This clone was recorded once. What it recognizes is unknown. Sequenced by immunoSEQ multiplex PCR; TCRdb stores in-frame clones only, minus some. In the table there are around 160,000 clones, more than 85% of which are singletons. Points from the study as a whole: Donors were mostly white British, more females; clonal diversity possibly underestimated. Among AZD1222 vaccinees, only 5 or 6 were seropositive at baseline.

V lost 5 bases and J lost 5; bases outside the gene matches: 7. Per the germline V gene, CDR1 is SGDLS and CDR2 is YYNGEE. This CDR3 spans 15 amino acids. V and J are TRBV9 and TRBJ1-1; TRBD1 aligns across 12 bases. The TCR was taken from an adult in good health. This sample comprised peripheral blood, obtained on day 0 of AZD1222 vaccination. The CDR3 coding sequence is TGTGCCAGCAGTCGGGACAGGGGGCTTAATACTGAAGCTTTCTTT. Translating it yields CASSRDRGLNTEAFF.